The present entry profiles one T cell receptor (beta chain) with its context. Its target is unknown. The data were taken from a study of beta chain features in type 1 diabetes. Findings of the study overall: All four CD4+ subsets from Type 1 diabetes patients carried moderately but significantly shorter TCRB CDR3s. Insertion counts at VDJ junctions were lower in type 1 diabetes patients, who also showed more deletions there.

Expressed TCRB transcripts were sequenced because the entire RNA isolate underwent reverse transcription. Libraries were prepared by immunoSEQ multiplex PCR; TCRdb keeps only in-frame clonotypes and omits some of them. The data show 130,000 to 150,000 clones, more than 10% seen once. The CDR3 covers 13 residues. J is TRBJ2-7 and V is TRBV21-1; the D segment call TRBD2 is taken from the table without a DNA check. TRBV21-1 corresponds to a pseudogene. The sequencing input was central memory CD4+ T cells from blood. This clonotype was sampled from a man between 18 and 35 years old with type 1 diabetes. The CDR3 region is CARSTESPNEQYF. DNA of the CDR3: TGTGCCAGAAGCACTGAGAGCCCCAACGAGCAGTACTTC.